Listed below are T cell receptor beta chains from one sample, sequenced in a study of blood T cells in healthy people across ages. TCRdb re-called the 5' RACE reads with MiXCR, one entry per CDR3 protein. The sample holds a few hundred thousand distinct CDR3 sequences, about a quarter seen once. The same sample was also used in a study of T cells of mothers and their children.

Sequencing was carried out using blood. Receptor source: a boy aged 2 to 10 in good health. Each CDR3 is given with its conserved first and last residue. Fields, in order: J gene, D gene, clone size, V gene, CDR3 protein, CDR3 DNA. The D gene is left open where the match is weak. Clone size appears in some rows only: once, few, many, or a class for an expanded clone.

TRBJ2-2	NA	NA	TRBV9	CASSVAGTTNTGELFF	TGTGCCAGCAGCGTAGCCGGGACAACAAACACCGGGGAGCTGTTTTTT
TRBJ2-5	NA	many	TRBV12-3/TRBV12-4	CASRVEETQYF	TGTGCCAGCCGAGTCGAGGAGACCCAGTACTTC
TRBJ1-6	NA	few	TRBV20-1	CSASSGYDNSPLHF	TGCAGTGCTAGTTCAGGGTACGATAATTCACCCCTCCACTTT
TRBJ1-2	TRBD1	once	TRBV29-1	CSVEEGAANYGYTF	TGCAGCGTTGAGGAGGGGGCGGCGAACTATGGCTACACCTTC
TRBJ2-7	NA	few	TRBV4-3	CASSQNLQGGSGYEQYF	TGCGCCAGCAGCCAAAACCTACAGGGCGGGTCTGGCTACGAGCAGTACTTC
TRBJ2-4	NA	few	TRBV27	CASSLSSGNIQYF	TGTGCCAGCAGTTTATCGAGTGGGAACATTCAGTACTTC
TRBJ1-6	TRBD1	few	TRBV3-1	CASSQHRDRQNSPLHF	TGTGCCAGCAGCCAACACCGGGACAGACAAAATTCACCCCTCCACTTT
TRBJ2-7	TRBD1	few	TRBV12-3/TRBV12-4	CASSKGQGSYEQYF	TGTGCCAGCAGTAAGGGACAGGGCTCCTACGAGCAGTACTTC
TRBJ2-4	NA	few	TRBV10-2	CASSSYDAGANIQYF	TGCGCCAGCAGTTCCTACGATGCGGGGGCTAACATTCAGTACTTC
TRBJ2-3	TRBD2	few	TRBV27	CASNPGLTDWDTQYF	TGTGCCAGCAACCCGGGACTAACCGATTGGGATACGCAGTATTTT